This TCR beta chain was recorded in a study of cytomegalovirus exposure and HLA in healthy donors. Whole-study context: The roughly 110 validation repertoires were reported in a later analysis to have been generated on the same platform as the roughly 670 first-cohort repertoires. The study, taken as a whole, reports: Generally TCR sequences proved uncommon, though certain public TCRs appeared in numerous donors. Cytomegalovirus association was listed for about 160 TCR beta chains.

To note about this clone: Its antigen is currently unknown.

The assay was immunoSEQ multiplex PCR, and TCRdb's table has in-frame clones only and misses some. Among approximately 160,000 clones listed, 75% to 90% were seen once. Germline V gives CDR1 SGHNT, CDR2 YYREEE (reference sequence). Deletions cut 4 bases from V and 1 base from J, with 9 bases between. This CDR3 spans 14 amino acids. The sample was PBMCs. The TCR originated in a woman under 30 in good health and CMV-seronegative. The rearrangement uses TRBV5-4 and TRBJ2-1; no clear D. The CDR3 sequence: CASSQIMSYNEQFF. Written as DNA, the CDR3 is TGTGCCAGCAGCCAGATTATGTCCTACAATGAGCAGTTCTTC.